This TCR beta chain was identified during a study of CD8 T cells in ankylosing spondylitis. With regard to this clonotype: The antigen is unknown.

Quantitative molecular-barcoded 5'-RACE generated the TCR beta libraries. TCRdb recomputed calls from the 5' RACE reads with MiXCR, one row per CDR3 protein. Of 350,000 to 550,000 distinct CDR3 sequences in the sample, 25% to 30% are singletons; the top ten hold 0.85% to 1%. Study outcomes and limitations: A CD8+ phenotype characterized the disease-linked clones, which were relatively rare in peripheral blood. Within matched ankylosing spondylitis synovial fluid, disease-linked clones were reportedly significantly enriched. One TCR beta motif, made up of under ten highly homologous variants, appeared characteristic of ankylosing spondylitis blood.

Sequences were obtained from blood, either unsorted or a sorted T cell fraction (not recorded which). The clonotype was recovered from a male donor with ankylosing spondylitis.

The CDR3: CASSLELGQGAKGYTF. The CDR3 DNA reads TGCGCCAGCAGCTTGGAGTTAGGGCAGGGGGCTAAAGGCTACACCTTC. The chain recombines TRBV5-1 with TRBJ1-2; 8 positions agree with TRBD1. This CDR3 has 16 amino acids. CDR1 and CDR2 from the germline V gene are SGHRS and YFSETQ. Trimming took 0 bases from V and 8 from J; bases not matched to a gene: 12.